The clone carrying this TCR beta chain was picked up a small number of times. RNA transcripts served as the template for amplifying TCR beta CDR3 regions. HTBI primers were used for first-round RT-PCR of the TCR CDR3. TCRdb reprocessed the multiplex PCR reads via MiXCR and lists one record per CDR3 protein. This table has 620,000 or so distinct CDR3 sequences, about 14% appearing once. Losses at the gene ends were 4 bases for V and 2 bases for J; bases not matched to a gene: 5. CDR1 and CDR2 (germline): SGDLS, YYNGEE. This CDR3 spans 14 amino acids. This sample was taken from a study of T cells in Graves' hyperthyroidism and ophthalmopathy.

The material sequenced was blood. The chain joins TRBV9 to TRBJ2-7; 8 bases fit TRBD2. This TCR was sampled from a woman in her forties or fifties with Graves' ophthalmopathy. DNA of the CDR3: TGTGCCAGCAGCAACCTAGCGGGTGCCTACGAGCAGTACTTC. It specifies CASSNLAGAYEQYF.